The rows below give T cell receptor beta chains drawn from one sample of a study of cytomegalovirus exposure and HLA in healthy donors. Only in-frame clones appear in the TCRdb table, and some are missing; sequencing was by immunoSEQ multiplex PCR. The table has 110,000 or so clones, around 82% seen once. The specimen sequenced was PBMCs. Every receptor here comes from a woman in her 30s in good health and CMV-seropositive. Both conserved end residues are part of each CDR3. The order of the fields is D gene, J gene, CDR3 length, clone size, V gene, CDR3 DNA, CDR3 protein. The D gene is left open where the match is weak. Rows may omit the clone size; those that give it use once, few, many or a size class.

d_gene: TRBD1; j_gene: TRBJ2-1; len: 13; abundance: -; v_gene: TRBV9; CDR3nt: TGTGCCAGCAGCGCGACAGGGGTCGATGAGCAGTTCTTC; CDR3aa: CASSATGVDEQFF
d_gene: -; j_gene: TRBJ2-3; len: 14; abundance: -; v_gene: TRBV7-3; CDR3nt: TGTGCCAGCAGCTTTTATTCGGCCTTCGGGACGCAGTATTTT; CDR3aa: CASSFYSAFGTQYF
d_gene: TRBD2; j_gene: TRBJ2-7; len: 15; abundance: -; v_gene: TRBV27; CDR3nt: TGTGCCAGCAGTTTTGTTGGACTAGCGACTATCGAGCAGTACTTC; CDR3aa: CASSFVGLATIEQYF
d_gene: -; j_gene: TRBJ1-5; len: 15; abundance: -; v_gene: TRBV19; CDR3nt: TGTGCCAGTAGTACACAGACGTATAGCAATCAGCCCCAGCATTTT; CDR3aa: CASSTQTYSNQPQHF
d_gene: -; j_gene: TRBJ1-2; len: 11; abundance: -; v_gene: TRBV30; CDR3nt: TGTGCCGAGGACACTAACTATGGCTACACCTTC; CDR3aa: CAEDTNYGYTF
d_gene: -; j_gene: TRBJ2-5; len: 13; abundance: -; v_gene: TRBV4-1; CDR3nt: TGCGCCAGCAGCCAACTTCGGTGGGAGACCCAGTACTTC; CDR3aa: CASSQLRWETQYF
d_gene: TRBD1; j_gene: TRBJ2-7; len: 15; abundance: -; v_gene: TRBV2; CDR3nt: TGTGCCAGCAGTGGTAGAGGGGACAGACACTACGAGCAGTACTTC; CDR3aa: CASSGRGDRHYEQYF
d_gene: -; j_gene: TRBJ1-5; len: 13; abundance: -; v_gene: TRBV28; CDR3nt: TGTGCCAGCAGCTTAGACAGAAATCAGCCCCAGCATTTT; CDR3aa: CASSLDRNQPQHF
d_gene: TRBD2; j_gene: TRBJ2-2; len: 17; abundance: -; v_gene: TRBV9; CDR3nt: TGTGCCAGCAGCGTAGCTGTGGGACTACTCGGCTCCGGGGAGCTGTTTTTT; CDR3aa: CASSVAVGLLGSGELFF
d_gene: -; j_gene: TRBJ2-5; len: 13; abundance: -; v_gene: TRBV30; CDR3nt: TGTGCCTGGAGTTCAGGGTACCAAGAGACCCAGTACTTC; CDR3aa: CAWSSGYQETQYF
d_gene: TRBD2; j_gene: TRBJ2-7; len: 15; abundance: -; v_gene: TRBV10-3; CDR3nt: TGTGCCATCAGCTCCGGGACTAGCGGGGTCGGCGAGCAGTACTTC; CDR3aa: CAISSGTSGVGEQYF
d_gene: TRBD1; j_gene: TRBJ1-6; len: 17; abundance: -; v_gene: TRBV10-3; CDR3nt: TGTGCCATCAGTGGCCGGGACAGGGGCGAAATTAATTCACCCCTCCACTTT; CDR3aa: CAISGRDRGEINSPLHF
d_gene: TRBD1; j_gene: TRBJ1-5; len: 16; abundance: once; v_gene: TRBV10-2; CDR3nt: TGCGCCAGCAAACATACTGACAGGGGTGGTAATCAGCCCCAGCATTTT; CDR3aa: CASKHTDRGGNQPQHF
d_gene: TRBD1; j_gene: TRBJ2-7; len: 14; abundance: -; v_gene: TRBV30; CDR3nt: TGTGCCTGGAATTCGGGACAGAGCTCCTACGAGCAGTACTTC; CDR3aa: CAWNSGQSSYEQYF
d_gene: -; j_gene: TRBJ1-1; len: 13; abundance: -; v_gene: TRBV7-9; CDR3nt: TGTGCCAGCAGCTTATTGGCTCAACCAGAAGCTTTCTTT; CDR3aa: CASSLLAQPEAFF
d_gene: -; j_gene: TRBJ2-7; len: 12; abundance: -; v_gene: TRBV5-1; CDR3nt: TGCGCCAGCAGCCAAACCGCAGGCGAGCAGTACTTC; CDR3aa: CASSQTAGEQYF
d_gene: -; j_gene: TRBJ1-1; len: 13; abundance: -; v_gene: TRBV5-1; CDR3nt: TGCGCCAGCAGCCAGGACAGCGAGACTGAAGCTTTCTTT; CDR3aa: CASSQDSETEAFF
d_gene: -; j_gene: TRBJ1-5; len: 14; abundance: -; v_gene: TRBV6-1; CDR3nt: TGTGCCAGCAGTGACTGGGCGGGGAATCAGCCCCAGCATTTT; CDR3aa: CASSDWAGNQPQHF
d_gene: -; j_gene: TRBJ1-2; len: 13; abundance: -; v_gene: TRBV29-1; CDR3nt: TGCAGCGTTGAAGAGGGGAGAACCTATGGCTACACCTTC; CDR3aa: CSVEEGRTYGYTF
d_gene: TRBD2; j_gene: TRBJ2-3; len: 15; abundance: -; v_gene: TRBV6-1; CDR3nt: TGTGCCAGCAGCACGACTAGCGGGATGGCGGATACGCAGTATTTT; CDR3aa: CASSTTSGMADTQYF
d_gene: -; j_gene: TRBJ1-5; len: 17; abundance: -; v_gene: TRBV4-1; CDR3nt: TGCGCCAGCAGCCAAGATGGAACGGGGTATAGCAATCAGCCCCAGCATTTT; CDR3aa: CASSQDGTGYSNQPQHF
d_gene: -; j_gene: TRBJ2-1; len: 18; abundance: few; v_gene: TRBV11-2; CDR3nt: TGTGCCAGCAGCTTTCGGGTGTTTTTGGGGAGCTCCTACAATGAGCAGTTCTTC; CDR3aa: CASSFRVFLGSSYNEQFF
d_gene: TRBD1; j_gene: TRBJ1-5; len: 13; abundance: -; v_gene: TRBV19; CDR3nt: TGTGCCAGTGGACAGGGGAAGGGACAGCCCCAGCATTTT; CDR3aa: CASGQGKGQPQHF
d_gene: TRBD1; j_gene: TRBJ1-1; len: 16; abundance: -; v_gene: TRBV2; CDR3nt: TGTGCCAGCATGAAGGGCCCAGGGGGTATGAACACTGAAGCTTTCTTT; CDR3aa: CASMKGPGGMNTEAFF
d_gene: -; j_gene: TRBJ2-2; len: 12; abundance: -; v_gene: TRBV28; CDR3nt: TGTGCCAGCACTAAAACCACCGGGGAGCTGTTTTTT; CDR3aa: CASTKTTGELFF
d_gene: TRBD1; j_gene: TRBJ1-1; len: 14; abundance: medium-sized; v_gene: TRBV5-8; CDR3nt: TGTGCCAGCAGCTTGGGACAGGGATGGGCTGAAGCTTTCTTT; CDR3aa: CASSLGQGWAEAFF
d_gene: TRBD2; j_gene: TRBJ2-7; len: 13; abundance: -; v_gene: TRBV2; CDR3nt: TGTGCCAGCAGTGTCGGGAGGGGGTACGAGCAGTACTTC; CDR3aa: CASSVGRGYEQYF
d_gene: TRBD1; j_gene: TRBJ1-5; len: 17; abundance: few; v_gene: TRBV19; CDR3nt: TGTGCCAGTAGTATAGGTCAGACAGGGCGCAGCAATCAGCCCCAGCATTTT; CDR3aa: CASSIGQTGRSNQPQHF
d_gene: TRBD2; j_gene: TRBJ2-1; len: 13; abundance: -; v_gene: TRBV7-3; CDR3nt: TGTGCCAGCAGCCCTAGCGGGACGAATGAGCAGTTCTTC; CDR3aa: CASSPSGTNEQFF
d_gene: -; j_gene: TRBJ2-7; len: 12; abundance: -; v_gene: TRBV7-9; CDR3nt: TGTGCCAGCAGCGACATACCATACGAGCAGTACTTC; CDR3aa: CASSDIPYEQYF
d_gene: -; j_gene: TRBJ1-1; len: 14; abundance: -; v_gene: TRBV18; CDR3nt: TGTGCCAGCTCACCGTCTCCCGGGGGTACTGAAGCTTTCTTT; CDR3aa: CASSPSPGGTEAFF
d_gene: -; j_gene: TRBJ1-1; len: 13; abundance: once; v_gene: TRBV6-5; CDR3nt: TGTGCCAGCAGTTACTTTTCGGGATCTGAAGCTTTCTTT; CDR3aa: CASSYFSGSEAFF
d_gene: -; j_gene: TRBJ1-5; len: 14; abundance: -; v_gene: TRBV28; CDR3nt: TGTGCCAGCAGTTTAGCAGGAGGAGCTCAGCCCCAGCATTTT; CDR3aa: CASSLAGGAQPQHF
d_gene: -; j_gene: TRBJ1-1; len: 14; abundance: -; v_gene: TRBV19; CDR3nt: TGTGCCAGTAGCGGACAGAATGGGGACACTGAAGCTTTCTTT; CDR3aa: CASSGQNGDTEAFF
d_gene: -; j_gene: TRBJ2-2; len: 16; abundance: -; v_gene: TRBV10-3; CDR3nt: TGTGCCATCAGTGAAACCCCGGAGGGGAAAACCGGGGAGCTGTTTTTT; CDR3aa: CAISETPEGKTGELFF
d_gene: TRBD2; j_gene: TRBJ2-1; len: 15; abundance: -; v_gene: TRBV9; CDR3nt: TGTGCCAGCTTACGGGGGGGCGGCCCGCCCGATGAGCAGTTCTTC; CDR3aa: CASLRGGGPPDEQFF
d_gene: -; j_gene: TRBJ1-1; len: 15; abundance: -; v_gene: TRBV11-3; CDR3nt: TGTGCCAGCAGCCCTAACGGGGGGAAGGAAACTGAAGCTTTCTTT; CDR3aa: CASSPNGGKETEAFF
d_gene: -; j_gene: TRBJ1-1; len: 16; abundance: once; v_gene: TRBV19; CDR3nt: TGTGCCAGTAGTCTCCGACTACAGGGAGAGAACACTGAAGCTTTCTTT; CDR3aa: CASSLRLQGENTEAFF
d_gene: -; j_gene: TRBJ1-5; len: 13; abundance: -; v_gene: TRBV6-5; CDR3nt: TGTGCCAGCAGCAACAACCCCAATCAGCCCCAGCATTTT; CDR3aa: CASSNNPNQPQHF
d_gene: TRBD2; j_gene: TRBJ2-5; len: 19; abundance: -; v_gene: TRBV7-9; CDR3nt: TGTGCCAGCAGAGGCAGGGCATTAGCGGGGCCCATCAACAGGGAGACCCAGTACTTC; CDR3aa: CASRGRALAGPINRETQYF
d_gene: -; j_gene: TRBJ2-7; len: 16; abundance: -; v_gene: TRBV11-3; CDR3nt: TGTGCCAGCAGCTTACGATCACCGGGGTTAAGGTACGAGCAGTACTTC; CDR3aa: CASSLRSPGLRYEQYF
d_gene: -; j_gene: TRBJ1-2; len: 14; abundance: few; v_gene: TRBV5-1; CDR3nt: TGCGCCAGCAGCTTCAATGCAGGGGAGTATGGCTACACCTTC; CDR3aa: CASSFNAGEYGYTF
d_gene: TRBD1; j_gene: TRBJ2-7; len: 14; abundance: -; v_gene: TRBV11-2; CDR3nt: TGTGCCAGCAGATCCGGGACAGCTTCCTCCGAGCAGTACTTC; CDR3aa: CASRSGTASSEQYF
d_gene: TRBD1; j_gene: TRBJ2-7; len: 12; abundance: once; v_gene: TRBV10-1; CDR3nt: TGCGCCAGCAGCTTGACAGGGGGCGAGCAGTACTTC; CDR3aa: CASSLTGGEQYF
d_gene: TRBD1; j_gene: TRBJ1-1; len: 14; abundance: -; v_gene: TRBV9; CDR3nt: TGTGCCAGCAGCGTAGAAGGGACAGACACTGAAGCTTTCTTT; CDR3aa: CASSVEGTDTEAFF
d_gene: TRBD2; j_gene: TRBJ2-1; len: 15; abundance: -; v_gene: TRBV30; CDR3nt: TGTGCCTGGAGTAGCGGGAGGGGTTTCTACAATGAGCAGTTCTTC; CDR3aa: CAWSSGRGFYNEQFF